This entry concerns a single T cell receptor beta chain. Its antigen is not identified. This specimen belongs to a study of CD8+CD57+ T cells in acquired aplastic anemia. Background on the study: Some 9.9 million reads, on average, were obtained for CD4+ cells from healthy donors.

Genomic DNA templated the TCR beta VDJ and CDR3 profiling. Using its own MiXCR run on the reads, TCRdb lists one record per CDR3 protein. The sample includes about 110,000 distinct CDR3 sequences, roughly 51% of them seen just once. Whole-study results and caveats: Some 29 CD8+ CDR3 sequences were shared between patients and controls.

This CDR3 is 12 amino acids long. V dropped 4 bases and J dropped 6 bases, with 7 bases sitting between them. The TCR was taken from a human donor in good health, serving as a control. Material for sequencing was sorted CD4+, CD8+, or CD8+CD57+ T cells (not recorded which) from PBMCs. The rearrangement uses TRBV12-3 or TRBV12-4 and TRBJ2-4; D possibly corresponds to TRBD1 (6 bases). DNA for the CDR3: TGTGCCAGCAGTTCACAGGGAAACATTCAGTACTTC. Translation gives CASSSQGNIQYF.